This TCR beta chain stems from a study of shared clonotypes between healthy human individuals. About the research overall: Three plates were used per donor for CD4 naive, three for CD4 memory, two for CD8 naive and one for CD8 memory. Points from the study as a whole: Naive subsets tended to show greater estimated richness than memory subsets.

V dropped 4 bases and J dropped 1 base, with 10 bases sitting between them. Germline V CDR1 and CDR2: KGHSH, LQKENI. The CDR3 extends over 14 amino acids. Clones were sequenced by immunoSEQ multiplex PCR, and TCRdb holds only the in-frame ones, with some missing. This table has under 600,000 clones, around 96% appearing once. With respect to this clone: The antigen remains unidentified.

This receptor was obtained from a woman aged 30 to 39 in good health. V usage is TRBV18 and J usage is TRBJ1-2; TRBD1 is a possible D gene (5 bases). Sequencing was done on a sample of naive CD4+ T cells sorted from blood. Subset meaning: CD45RA+ positively selected. CDR3 nucleotide sequence: TGTGCCAGCTCACGGGAGACAGTTAACTATGGCTACACCTTC. Its protein is CASSRETVNYGYTF.